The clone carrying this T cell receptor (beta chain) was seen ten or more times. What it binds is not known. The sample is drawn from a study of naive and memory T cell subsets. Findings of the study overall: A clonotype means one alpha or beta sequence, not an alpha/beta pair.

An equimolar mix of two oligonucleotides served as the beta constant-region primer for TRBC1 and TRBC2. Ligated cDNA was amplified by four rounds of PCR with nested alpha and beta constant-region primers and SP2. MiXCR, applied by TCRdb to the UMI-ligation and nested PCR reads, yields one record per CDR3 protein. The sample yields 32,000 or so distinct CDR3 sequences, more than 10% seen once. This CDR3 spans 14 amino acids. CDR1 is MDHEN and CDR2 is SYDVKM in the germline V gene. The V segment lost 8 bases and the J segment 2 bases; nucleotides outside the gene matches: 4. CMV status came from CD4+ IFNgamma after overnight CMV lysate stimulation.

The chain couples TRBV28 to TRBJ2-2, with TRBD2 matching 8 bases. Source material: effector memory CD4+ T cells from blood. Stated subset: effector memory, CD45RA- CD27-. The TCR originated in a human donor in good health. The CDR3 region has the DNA TGTGCCAGCGTAGCGGGAAGCAACACCGGGGAGCTGTTTTTT. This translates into CASVAGSNTGELFF.